Included here is one TCR beta chain sequence, with context. Antigen unknown. This CDR3 is 19 amino acids long. CDR1 is SGHRS, CDR2 YFSETQ, per germline. V lost 4 bases, J lost 3 bases, and 29 bases lay in between. This record comes from a study of T cell responses to AZD1222 COVID-19 vaccine. Study-wide results and limits: Among the donors, most were white British and more were female, and clonal diversity was possibly underestimated.

The protocol was immunoSEQ multiplex PCR, while the TCRdb copy is restricted to in-frame clones and leaves out a portion. The sample contains more than 60,000 clones, roughly nine tenths of which appear only once. The chain employs TRBV5-1 and TRBJ2-7, with a possible D match to TRBD2 (5 bases). The input for sequencing was peripheral blood, taken on day 0 of AZD1222 vaccination. The TCR originated in an adult in good health. In DNA, the CDR3 is TGCGCCAGCAGCCCGGCGACCCTAGCTTCCTACCCTTTAGACTACGAGCAGTACTTC. Translating it yields CASSPATLASYPLDYEQYF. The full variable domain, its missing parts supplied by reference TRBV5-1 and TRBJ2-7, is KAGVTQTPRYLIKTRGQQVTLSCSPISGHRSVSWYQQTPGQGLQFLFEYFSETQRNKGNFPGRFSGRQFSNSRSEMNVSTLELGDSALYLCASSPATLASYPLDYEQYFGPGTRLTVT.